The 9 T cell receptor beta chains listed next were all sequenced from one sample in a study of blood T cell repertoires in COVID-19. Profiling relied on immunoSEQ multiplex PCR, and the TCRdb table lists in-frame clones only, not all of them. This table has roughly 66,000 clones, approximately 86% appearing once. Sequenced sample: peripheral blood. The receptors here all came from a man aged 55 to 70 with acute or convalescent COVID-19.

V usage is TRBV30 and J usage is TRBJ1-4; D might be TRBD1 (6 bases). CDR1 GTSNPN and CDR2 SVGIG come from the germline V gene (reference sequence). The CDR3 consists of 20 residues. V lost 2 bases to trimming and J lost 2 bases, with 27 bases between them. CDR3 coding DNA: TGTGCCTGGAGTTATGGGGGGGCCAGAGGGCTAGGCTCGACTAATGAAAAACTGTTTTTT. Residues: CAWSYGGARGLGSTNEKLFF. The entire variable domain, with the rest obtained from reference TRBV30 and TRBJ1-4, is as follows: SQTIHQWPATLVQPVGSPLSLECTVEGTSNPNLYWYRQAAGRGLQLLFYSVGIGQISSEVPQNLSASRPQDRQFILSSKKLLLSDSGFYLCAWSYGGARGLGSTNEKLFFGSGTQLSVL.

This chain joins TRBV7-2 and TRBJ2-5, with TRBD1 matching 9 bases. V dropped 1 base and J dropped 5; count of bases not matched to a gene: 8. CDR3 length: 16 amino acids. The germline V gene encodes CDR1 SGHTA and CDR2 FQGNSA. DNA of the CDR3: TGTGCCAGCAGCTTAGGTCCGGACAGGGGTACTGAGACCCAGTACTTC. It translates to CASSLGPDRGTETQYF.

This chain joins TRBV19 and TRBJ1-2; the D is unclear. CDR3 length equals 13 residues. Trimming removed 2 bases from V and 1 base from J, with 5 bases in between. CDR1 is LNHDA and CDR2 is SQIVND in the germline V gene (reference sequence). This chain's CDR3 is CASSIRSNYGYTF. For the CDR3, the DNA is TGTGCCAGTAGTATACGGAGTAACTATGGCTACACCTTC.

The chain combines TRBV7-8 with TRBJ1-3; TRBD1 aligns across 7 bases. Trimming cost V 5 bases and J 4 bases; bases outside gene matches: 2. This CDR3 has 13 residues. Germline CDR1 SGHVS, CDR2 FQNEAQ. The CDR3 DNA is TGTGCCAGCAGCCAGGACAGGGGAAACACCATATATTTT. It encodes CASSQDRGNTIYF.

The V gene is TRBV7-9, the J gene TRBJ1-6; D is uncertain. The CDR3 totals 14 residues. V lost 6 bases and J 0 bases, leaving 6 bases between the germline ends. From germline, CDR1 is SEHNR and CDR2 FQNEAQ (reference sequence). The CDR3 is CASSKSSYNSPLHF. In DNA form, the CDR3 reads TGTGCCAGCAGTAAGAGCTCCTATAATTCACCCCTCCACTTT.

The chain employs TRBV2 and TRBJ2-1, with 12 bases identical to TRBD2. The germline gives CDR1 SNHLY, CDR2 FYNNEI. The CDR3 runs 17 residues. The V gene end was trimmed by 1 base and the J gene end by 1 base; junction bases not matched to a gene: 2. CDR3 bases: TGTGCCAGCAGTGAAGGGCTAGCGGGGGGGTCCTACAATGAGCAGTTCTTC. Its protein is CASSEGLAGGSYNEQFF.

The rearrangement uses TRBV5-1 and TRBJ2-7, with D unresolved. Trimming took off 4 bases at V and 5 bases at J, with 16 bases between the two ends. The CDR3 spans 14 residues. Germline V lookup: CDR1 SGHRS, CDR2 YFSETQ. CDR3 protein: CASSRDLPEDEQYF. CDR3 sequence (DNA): TGCGCCAGCAGCCGTGATCTACCTGAGGACGAGCAGTACTTC.

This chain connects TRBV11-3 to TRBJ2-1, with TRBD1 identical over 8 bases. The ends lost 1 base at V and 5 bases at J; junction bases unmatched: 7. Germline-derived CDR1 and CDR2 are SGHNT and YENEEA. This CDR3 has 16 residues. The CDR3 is CASSLVGSTGDNEQFF. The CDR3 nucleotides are TGTGCCAGCAGCTTAGTGGGGTCGACAGGGGACAATGAGCAGTTCTTC.

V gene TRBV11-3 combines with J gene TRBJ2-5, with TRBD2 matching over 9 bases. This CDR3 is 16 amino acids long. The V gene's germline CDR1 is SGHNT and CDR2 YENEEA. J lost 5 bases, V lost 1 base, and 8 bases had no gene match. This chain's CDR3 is CASSLGIAGERETQYF. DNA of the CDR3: TGTGCCAGCAGCTTAGGTATAGCGGGGGAGCGGGAGACCCAGTACTTC. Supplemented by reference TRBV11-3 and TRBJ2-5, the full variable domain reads EAGVVQSPRYKIIEKKQPVAFWCNPISGHNTLYWYLQNLGQGPELLIRYENEEAVDDSQLPKDRFSAERLKGVDSTLKIQPAELGDSAVYLCASSLGIAGERETQYFGPGTRLLVL.